This is a list of T cell receptor beta chains from one sample in a study of T cell repertoires in cytomegalovirus infection. TCRdb reanalysed the reads using MiXCR and keeps one entry per CDR3 protein. The top ten clones hold over 20% of a sample with about 180,000 distinct CDR3 sequences, 13% to 15% of them seen once. Sequencing used PBMCs. The receptors derive from a human donor in good health (CMV status not recorded). Some clones in this sample may be carry-over from other donors' samples. The CDR3 runs from the conserved cysteine through the conserved F or W. Each record gives: clone size, D gene, J gene, CDR3 length, V gene, CDR3 DNA, CDR3 protein. A D gene is named only where the DNA matches it firmly. Only part of the rows carry a size: once, few, many, or a class if the clone is expanded.

clone_size: few
d_call: NA
j_call: TRBJ2-3
cdr3_length: 13
v_call: TRBV29-1
cdr3_nt: TGCAGCGTTGAAGGGGGGAGCACAGATACGCAGTATTTT
cdr3_aa: CSVEGGSTDTQYF

clone_size: NA
d_call: NA
j_call: TRBJ1-2
cdr3_length: 14
v_call: TRBV14
cdr3_nt: TGTGCCAGCAGCCACAATGCCGAGGAGAGTGGCTACACCTTC
cdr3_aa: CASSHNAEESGYTF

clone_size: NA
d_call: TRBD2
j_call: TRBJ2-3
cdr3_length: 17
v_call: TRBV29-1
cdr3_nt: TGCAGCGTTGACGGACTAGCGGCCCACCTCCCCTCAGATACGCAGTATTTT
cdr3_aa: CSVDGLAAHLPSDTQYF

clone_size: many
d_call: NA
j_call: TRBJ1-2
cdr3_length: 15
v_call: TRBV7-2
cdr3_nt: TGTGCCAGCAGCTTAGCTTTAATGACGGAATATGGCTACACCTTC
cdr3_aa: CASSLALMTEYGYTF

clone_size: few
d_call: NA
j_call: TRBJ1-6
cdr3_length: 13
v_call: TRBV11-2
cdr3_nt: TGTGCCAGCAGCTTAGATTTGAATTCACCCCTCCACTTT
cdr3_aa: CASSLDLNSPLHF

clone_size: NA
d_call: NA
j_call: TRBJ1-2
cdr3_length: 14
v_call: TRBV29-1
cdr3_nt: TGCAGCGTCAACGTCAGACCGAAACAGTATGGCTACACCTTC
cdr3_aa: CSVNVRPKQYGYTF

clone_size: few
d_call: NA
j_call: TRBJ2-1
cdr3_length: 21
v_call: TRBV14
cdr3_nt: TGTGCCAGCAGCCAAGACAGCACCTTGCAGGTTTACAAGAGCTCCTACAATGAGCAGTTCTTC
cdr3_aa: CASSQDSTLQVYKSSYNEQFF

clone_size: many
d_call: NA
j_call: TRBJ1-3
cdr3_length: 16
v_call: TRBV18
cdr3_nt: TGTGCCAGCTCACCGCGGACAGACCCTTCTGGAAACACCATATATTTT
cdr3_aa: CASSPRTDPSGNTIYF

clone_size: NA
d_call: NA
j_call: TRBJ2-1
cdr3_length: 13
v_call: TRBV5-1
cdr3_nt: TGCGCCAGCAGCTTCGAGAGGCTCAATGAGCAGTTCTTC
cdr3_aa: CASSFERLNEQFF

clone_size: many
d_call: TRBD1
j_call: TRBJ1-1
cdr3_length: 14
v_call: TRBV6-1
cdr3_nt: TGTGCCAGCAGACCGAGGGGGCGCGACACTGAAGCTTTCTTT
cdr3_aa: CASRPRGRDTEAFF

clone_size: NA
d_call: NA
j_call: TRBJ1-2
cdr3_length: 14
v_call: TRBV5-6
cdr3_nt: TGTGCCAGCAGCAGCGGACAGCTGAACTATGGCTACACCTTC
cdr3_aa: CASSSGQLNYGYTF

clone_size: NA
d_call: NA
j_call: TRBJ2-5
cdr3_length: 14
v_call: TRBV4-2
cdr3_nt: TGTGCCAGCAGCCAAGAAGGGCAGCAAGAGACCCAGTACTTC
cdr3_aa: CASSQEGQQETQYF

clone_size: many
d_call: NA
j_call: TRBJ1-1
cdr3_length: 15
v_call: TRBV7-9
cdr3_nt: TGTGCCAGCAGCTTCCCGGAGGCGTCGAACACTGAAGCTTTCTTT
cdr3_aa: CASSFPEASNTEAFF

clone_size: few
d_call: TRBD2
j_call: TRBJ2-7
cdr3_length: 15
v_call: TRBV20-1
cdr3_nt: TGCAGTGCCCCGGGACTAGCTTGGGCCTCCTACGAGCAGTACTTC
cdr3_aa: CSAPGLAWASYEQYF

clone_size: few
d_call: NA
j_call: TRBJ1-2
cdr3_length: 14
v_call: TRBV7-8
cdr3_nt: TGTGCCAGCAGCCCCGTTGCAGCCAACTATGGCTACACCTTC
cdr3_aa: CASSPVAANYGYTF

clone_size: many
d_call: TRBD1
j_call: TRBJ2-3
cdr3_length: 17
v_call: TRBV2
cdr3_nt: TGTGCCAGCAGTGAAGCAGAGGACAGGGTAGGCCCAGATACGCAGTATTTT
cdr3_aa: CASSEAEDRVGPDTQYF

clone_size: many
d_call: NA
j_call: TRBJ1-2
cdr3_length: 16
v_call: TRBV15
cdr3_nt: TGTGCCACCAGCAGAGCCCGGACGGGAGCTAACTATGGCTACACCTTC
cdr3_aa: CATSRARTGANYGYTF

clone_size: many
d_call: TRBD2
j_call: TRBJ2-5
cdr3_length: 14
v_call: TRBV7-2
cdr3_nt: TGTGCCAGCAGCAAAAATGGGGGGGGAGAGACCCAGTACTTC
cdr3_aa: CASSKNGGGETQYF

clone_size: few
d_call: TRBD2
j_call: TRBJ2-7
cdr3_length: 14
v_call: TRBV20-1
cdr3_nt: TGCAGTGCTAGAGACCCAGCGGGAGTACATGAGCAGTACTTC
cdr3_aa: CSARDPAGVHEQYF

clone_size: few
d_call: TRBD1
j_call: TRBJ2-1
cdr3_length: 13
v_call: TRBV11-1
cdr3_nt: TGTGCCAGCAGCTACCGGACAGGGTATGAGCAGTTCTTC
cdr3_aa: CASSYRTGYEQFF

clone_size: many
d_call: NA
j_call: TRBJ1-2
cdr3_length: 11
v_call: TRBV12-3/TRBV12-4
cdr3_nt: TGTGCCAGCAGTTCAAGGACAGGCTACACCTTC
cdr3_aa: CASSSRTGYTF

clone_size: NA
d_call: NA
j_call: TRBJ1-5
cdr3_length: 15
v_call: TRBV5-6
cdr3_nt: TGTGCCAGCAGCTTGGGGCCTTATAGCAATCAGCCCCAGCATTTT
cdr3_aa: CASSLGPYSNQPQHF

clone_size: many
d_call: NA
j_call: TRBJ1-5
cdr3_length: 15
v_call: TRBV10-3
cdr3_nt: TGTGCCATCAGTGAGTCGCGGACAGCTAATCAGCCCCAGCATTTT
cdr3_aa: CAISESRTANQPQHF

clone_size: many
d_call: NA
j_call: TRBJ2-7
cdr3_length: 14
v_call: TRBV7-9
cdr3_nt: TGTGCCAGCAGCCAAACCGGGACCTCCTACGAGCAGTACTTC
cdr3_aa: CASSQTGTSYEQYF

clone_size: few
d_call: NA
j_call: TRBJ1-2
cdr3_length: 17
v_call: TRBV6-2/TRBV6-3
cdr3_nt: TGTGCCAGCAGCCAGACTACAGGTTTTCTGGCTAAGAATGGCTACACCTTC
cdr3_aa: CASSQTTGFLAKNGYTF

clone_size: few
d_call: NA
j_call: TRBJ1-4
cdr3_length: 15
v_call: TRBV7-9
cdr3_nt: TGTGCCAGCAGCTCCCCCGGAGGGGGTAATGAAAAACTGTTTTTT
cdr3_aa: CASSSPGGGNEKLFF

clone_size: many
d_call: TRBD1
j_call: TRBJ2-5
cdr3_length: 14
v_call: TRBV27
cdr3_nt: TGTGCCAGCAGTTACAGGGGATCCCAAGAGACCCAGTACTTC
cdr3_aa: CASSYRGSQETQYF

clone_size: NA
d_call: NA
j_call: TRBJ2-7
cdr3_length: 12
v_call: TRBV18
cdr3_nt: TGTGCCAGCTCCCCGACTAGTGGAGAGCAGTACTTC
cdr3_aa: CASSPTSGEQYF

clone_size: NA
d_call: NA
j_call: TRBJ1-1
cdr3_length: 14
v_call: TRBV4-1
cdr3_nt: TGCGCCAGCAGTCCGTCCCATACGAACACTGAAGCTTTCTTT
cdr3_aa: CASSPSHTNTEAFF

clone_size: many
d_call: TRBD1
j_call: TRBJ1-4
cdr3_length: 15
v_call: TRBV7-9
cdr3_nt: TGTGCCAGCAGCGATAGACAGGGGTCGGGGGAAAAACTGTTTTTT
cdr3_aa: CASSDRQGSGEKLFF

clone_size: few
d_call: NA
j_call: TRBJ2-1
cdr3_length: 13
v_call: TRBV7-4
cdr3_nt: TGTGCCAGCAGCTTACGAGCGAACAATGAGCAGTTCTTC
cdr3_aa: CASSLRANNEQFF

clone_size: many
d_call: NA
j_call: TRBJ1-1
cdr3_length: 14
v_call: TRBV4-3
cdr3_nt: TGCGCCAGCAGCCAACAATACCCCCACAGCGAAGCTTTCTTT
cdr3_aa: CASSQQYPHSEAFF

clone_size: many
d_call: NA
j_call: TRBJ2-1
cdr3_length: 14
v_call: TRBV29-1
cdr3_nt: TGCAGCGTCCGTCGCAGGGGGGACCACAATGAGCAGTTCTTC
cdr3_aa: CSVRRRGDHNEQFF

clone_size: NA
d_call: TRBD1
j_call: TRBJ1-2
cdr3_length: 15
v_call: TRBV7-2
cdr3_nt: TGTGCCAGCAGCTCACCGGACAGGCGTAACTATGGCTACACCTTC
cdr3_aa: CASSSPDRRNYGYTF

clone_size: NA
d_call: NA
j_call: TRBJ2-1
cdr3_length: 13
v_call: TRBV3-1
cdr3_nt: TGTGCCAGCAGCCCCTCACCGTTGGGAGAGCAGTTCTTC
cdr3_aa: CASSPSPLGEQFF

clone_size: NA
d_call: NA
j_call: TRBJ2-5
cdr3_length: 12
v_call: TRBV20-1
cdr3_nt: TGCAGTCAGTCGACAGACCAAGAGACCCAGTACTTC
cdr3_aa: CSQSTDQETQYF

clone_size: few
d_call: TRBD1
j_call: TRBJ1-5
cdr3_length: 15
v_call: TRBV19
cdr3_nt: TGTGCCAGTAGCCCCCTGCCAGGGGGCGGTCAGCCCCAGCATTTT
cdr3_aa: CASSPLPGGGQPQHF

clone_size: many
d_call: TRBD1
j_call: TRBJ1-5
cdr3_length: 16
v_call: TRBV4-1
cdr3_nt: TGCGCCAGCAGCCAAGAACCGGGACAGGGAGGACAGCCCCAGCATTTT
cdr3_aa: CASSQEPGQGGQPQHF

clone_size: NA
d_call: NA
j_call: TRBJ2-2
cdr3_length: 15
v_call: TRBV7-9
cdr3_nt: TGTGCCAGCAGCGGGCGGGACAGTAGCGCCGGGGAGCTGTTTTTT
cdr3_aa: CASSGRDSSAGELFF

clone_size: many
d_call: NA
j_call: TRBJ2-5
cdr3_length: 12
v_call: TRBV7-2
cdr3_nt: TGTGCCAGCAGCTTATTCCAAGAGACCCAGTACTTC
cdr3_aa: CASSLFQETQYF

clone_size: few
d_call: NA
j_call: TRBJ2-7
cdr3_length: 15
v_call: TRBV9
cdr3_nt: TGTGCCAGCAGCGTAGGTATAGGGAGCTCCTACGAGCAGTACTTC
cdr3_aa: CASSVGIGSSYEQYF

clone_size: NA
d_call: NA
j_call: TRBJ1-3
cdr3_length: 20
v_call: TRBV5-1
cdr3_nt: TGCGCCAGCAGCCAGACCACAGGACCATCTACGCCCAGTTCTGGAAACACCATATATTTT
cdr3_aa: CASSQTTGPSTPSSGNTIYF

clone_size: NA
d_call: NA
j_call: TRBJ1-1
cdr3_length: 14
v_call: TRBV5-4
cdr3_nt: TGTGCCAGCAGCTTGGAACAGGTGGTCACTGAAGCTTTCTTT
cdr3_aa: CASSLEQVVTEAFF

clone_size: NA
d_call: TRBD1
j_call: TRBJ2-7
cdr3_length: 14
v_call: TRBV7-9
cdr3_nt: TGTGCCAGCAGCTTAGCCGGGACAGCCTACGAGCAGTACTTC
cdr3_aa: CASSLAGTAYEQYF

clone_size: many
d_call: TRBD1
j_call: TRBJ1-5
cdr3_length: 14
v_call: TRBV7-2
cdr3_nt: TGTGCCAGCAGCTTAGGGGACAGATATCAGCCCCAGCATTTT
cdr3_aa: CASSLGDRYQPQHF

clone_size: few
d_call: NA
j_call: TRBJ2-2
cdr3_length: 13
v_call: TRBV28
cdr3_nt: TGTGCCAGCAATAGAGGACGAACCGGGGAGCTGTTTTTT
cdr3_aa: CASNRGRTGELFF

clone_size: few
d_call: NA
j_call: TRBJ2-7
cdr3_length: 15
v_call: TRBV6-6
cdr3_nt: TGTGCCAGCAGTTACTCGAGGGATCCCTCCTACGAGCAGTACTTC
cdr3_aa: CASSYSRDPSYEQYF

clone_size: many
d_call: NA
j_call: TRBJ1-5
cdr3_length: 15
v_call: TRBV7-2
cdr3_nt: TGTGCCAGCAGCTCCGACGGGGTGGGGGATCAGCCCCAGCATTTT
cdr3_aa: CASSSDGVGDQPQHF

clone_size: few
d_call: NA
j_call: TRBJ1-1
cdr3_length: 14
v_call: TRBV19
cdr3_nt: TGTGCCAGTAGTATCTACCGACAGCCGGTCGGAGCTTTCTTT
cdr3_aa: CASSIYRQPVGAFF

clone_size: few
d_call: NA
j_call: TRBJ2-7
cdr3_length: 14
v_call: TRBV29-1
cdr3_nt: TGCAGCGTTGTCCCCGGCCCTTCCTCTCACGAGCAGTACTTC
cdr3_aa: CSVVPGPSSHEQYF

clone_size: few
d_call: TRBD2
j_call: TRBJ2-1
cdr3_length: 19
v_call: TRBV2
cdr3_nt: TGTGCCAGCAGGCCCGGGACTAGCGGGGGGGGCAACTTCTACAATGAGCAGTTCTTC
cdr3_aa: CASRPGTSGGGNFYNEQFF

clone_size: many
d_call: NA
j_call: TRBJ1-2
cdr3_length: 14
v_call: TRBV12-3/TRBV12-4
cdr3_nt: TGTGCCAGCAGTTTCGGACAGCCACCTTATGGCTACACCTTC
cdr3_aa: CASSFGQPPYGYTF

clone_size: few
d_call: NA
j_call: TRBJ2-5
cdr3_length: 12
v_call: TRBV20-1
cdr3_nt: TGCAGTGCTCTCCGGGACCAAGAGACCCAGTACTTC
cdr3_aa: CSALRDQETQYF

clone_size: few
d_call: NA
j_call: TRBJ2-1
cdr3_length: 15
v_call: TRBV30
cdr3_nt: TGTGCCTGGAGTGTACCCCTGATGGCGGGCGGTGAGCAGTTCTTC
cdr3_aa: CAWSVPLMAGGEQFF

clone_size: NA
d_call: TRBD1
j_call: TRBJ1-2
cdr3_length: 16
v_call: TRBV29-1
cdr3_nt: TGCAGCGCTCCCGGGACAGTCGGAGGGGATTACTATGGCTACACCTTC
cdr3_aa: CSAPGTVGGDYYGYTF

clone_size: many
d_call: NA
j_call: TRBJ1-2
cdr3_length: 13
v_call: TRBV19
cdr3_nt: TGTGCCAGTAGTATAAACGGCCTCTATGGCTACACCTTC
cdr3_aa: CASSINGLYGYTF

clone_size: many
d_call: NA
j_call: TRBJ1-1
cdr3_length: 13
v_call: TRBV7-2
cdr3_nt: TGTGCCAGCAGCTCGACCCCAGGCACTGAAGCTTTCTTT
cdr3_aa: CASSSTPGTEAFF

clone_size: many
d_call: NA
j_call: TRBJ2-7
cdr3_length: 14
v_call: TRBV5-6
cdr3_nt: TGTGCCAGCAGCTTGGGCCTGGGCGTCTACGAGCAGTACTTC
cdr3_aa: CASSLGLGVYEQYF

clone_size: few
d_call: NA
j_call: TRBJ1-6
cdr3_length: 13
v_call: TRBV19
cdr3_nt: TGTGCCAGTAGTCTCCCGCGGGAATCACCCCTCCACTTT
cdr3_aa: CASSLPRESPLHF